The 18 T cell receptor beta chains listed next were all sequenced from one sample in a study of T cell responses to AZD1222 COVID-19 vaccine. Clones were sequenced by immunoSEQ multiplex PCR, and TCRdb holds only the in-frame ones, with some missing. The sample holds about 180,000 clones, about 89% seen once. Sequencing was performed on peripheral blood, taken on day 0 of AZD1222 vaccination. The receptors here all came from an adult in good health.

CDR3 sequence reads: CASSLASGRAEETQYF. The DNA for the CDR3 is TGTGCCAGCAGTTTGGCTAGCGGGAGGGCCGAGGAGACCCAGTACTTC. The chain is built from TRBV28 and TRBJ2-5; 12 bases map to TRBD2. The CDR3 runs to 16 residues. Looked up from germline, CDR1 is MDHEN and CDR2 is SYDVKM. J lost 5 bases, V lost 3 bases, and 7 bases had no gene match.

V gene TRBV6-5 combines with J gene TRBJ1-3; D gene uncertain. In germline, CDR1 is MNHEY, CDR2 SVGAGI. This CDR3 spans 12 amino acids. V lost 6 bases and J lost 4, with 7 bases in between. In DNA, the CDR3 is TGTGCCAGCAGCCCACAAGGAAACACCATATATTTT. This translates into CASSPQGNTIYF.

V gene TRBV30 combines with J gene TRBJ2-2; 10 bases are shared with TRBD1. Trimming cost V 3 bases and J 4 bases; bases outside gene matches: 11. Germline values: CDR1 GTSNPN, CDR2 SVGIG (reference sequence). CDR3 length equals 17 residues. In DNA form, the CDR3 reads TGTGCCTGGAGCCGGACAGGGGGAAGTTATAGCACCGGGGAGCTGTTTTTT. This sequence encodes CAWSRTGGSYSTGELFF.

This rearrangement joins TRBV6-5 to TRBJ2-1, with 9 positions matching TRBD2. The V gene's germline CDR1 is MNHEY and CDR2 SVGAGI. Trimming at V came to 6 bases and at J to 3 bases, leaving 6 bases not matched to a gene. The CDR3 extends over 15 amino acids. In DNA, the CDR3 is TGTGCCAGCAGCACAAGGACTAGCGTCTACAATGAGCAGTTCTTC. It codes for CASSTRTSVYNEQFF.

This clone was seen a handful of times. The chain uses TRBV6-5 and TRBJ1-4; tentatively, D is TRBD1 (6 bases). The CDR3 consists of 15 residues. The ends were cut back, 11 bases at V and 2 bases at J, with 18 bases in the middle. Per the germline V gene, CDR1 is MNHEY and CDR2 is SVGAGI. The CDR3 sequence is CASARGAVTNEKLFF. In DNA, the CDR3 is TGTGCCTCTGCCCGGGGGGCCGTCACTAATGAAAAACTGTTTTTT.

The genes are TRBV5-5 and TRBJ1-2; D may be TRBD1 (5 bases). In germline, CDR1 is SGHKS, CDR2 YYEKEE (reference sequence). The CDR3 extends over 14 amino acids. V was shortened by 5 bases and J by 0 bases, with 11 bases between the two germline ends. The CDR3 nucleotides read TGTGCCAGCAGGTGGGACTACACTAACTATGGCTACACCTTC. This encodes CASRWDYTNYGYTF.

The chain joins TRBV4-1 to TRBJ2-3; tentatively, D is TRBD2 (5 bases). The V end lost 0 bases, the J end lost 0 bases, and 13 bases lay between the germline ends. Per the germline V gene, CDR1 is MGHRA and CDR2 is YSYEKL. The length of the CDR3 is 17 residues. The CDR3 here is CASSQEGASQSTDTQYF. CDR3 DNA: TGCGCCAGCAGCCAAGAGGGAGCCAGCCAGAGCACAGATACGCAGTATTTT.

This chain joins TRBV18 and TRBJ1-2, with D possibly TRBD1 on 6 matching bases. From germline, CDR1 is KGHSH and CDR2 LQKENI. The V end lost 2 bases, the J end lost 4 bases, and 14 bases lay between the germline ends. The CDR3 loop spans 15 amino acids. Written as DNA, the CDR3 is TGTGCCAGCTCACCAGACACAGGGAGTACCTATGGCTACACCTTC. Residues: CASSPDTGSTYGYTF.

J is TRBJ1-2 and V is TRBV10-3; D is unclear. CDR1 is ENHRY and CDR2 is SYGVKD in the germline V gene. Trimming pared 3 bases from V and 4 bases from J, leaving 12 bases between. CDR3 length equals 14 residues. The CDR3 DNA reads TGTGCCATCAGTGACGTCGGTCTTGGCTATGGCTACACCTTC. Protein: CAISDVGLGYGYTF.

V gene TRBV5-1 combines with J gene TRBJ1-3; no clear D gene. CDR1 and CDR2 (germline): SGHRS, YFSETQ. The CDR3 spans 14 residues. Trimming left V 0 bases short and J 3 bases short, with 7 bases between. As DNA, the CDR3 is TGCGCCAGCAGCTTGGTTGGAAATGGAAACACCATATATTTT. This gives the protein CASSLVGNGNTIYF.

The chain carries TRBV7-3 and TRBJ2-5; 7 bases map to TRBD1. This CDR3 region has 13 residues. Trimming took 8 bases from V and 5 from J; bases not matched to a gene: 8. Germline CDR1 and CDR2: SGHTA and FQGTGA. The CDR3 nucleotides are TGTGCCAGCTCAAGGGGGCCATCGGAGACCCAGTACTTC. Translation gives CASSRGPSETQYF.

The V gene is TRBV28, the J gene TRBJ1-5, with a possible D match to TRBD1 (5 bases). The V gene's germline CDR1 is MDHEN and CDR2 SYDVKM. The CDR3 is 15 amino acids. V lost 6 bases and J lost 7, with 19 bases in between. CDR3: CASSVKQRGGQPQHF. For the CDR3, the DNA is TGTGCCAGCAGCGTTAAACAGAGGGGCGGGCAGCCCCAGCATTTT.

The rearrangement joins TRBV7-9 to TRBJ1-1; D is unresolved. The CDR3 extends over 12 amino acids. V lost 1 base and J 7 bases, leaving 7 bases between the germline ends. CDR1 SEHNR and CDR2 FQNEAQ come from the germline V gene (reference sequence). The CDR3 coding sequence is TGTGCCAGCAGCTTAGATTGGGGTGAAGCTTTCTTT. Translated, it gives CASSLDWGEAFF.

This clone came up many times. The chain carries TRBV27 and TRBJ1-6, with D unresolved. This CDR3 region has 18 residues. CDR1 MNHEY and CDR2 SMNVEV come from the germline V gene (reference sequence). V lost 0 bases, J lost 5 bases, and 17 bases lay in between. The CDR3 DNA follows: TGTGCCAGCAGTTTATCGCCCTCGGGTAGGACGAATAATTCACCCCTCCACTTT. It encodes CASSLSPSGRTNNSPLHF.

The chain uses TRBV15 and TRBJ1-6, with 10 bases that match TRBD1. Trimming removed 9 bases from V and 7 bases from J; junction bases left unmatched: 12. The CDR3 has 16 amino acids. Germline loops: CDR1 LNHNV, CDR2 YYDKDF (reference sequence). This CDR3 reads CATGLGTGAKNSPLHF. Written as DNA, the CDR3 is TGTGCCACGGGTTTAGGGACAGGGGCGAAAAATTCACCCCTCCACTTT. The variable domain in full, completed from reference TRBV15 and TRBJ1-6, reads DAMVIQNPRYQVTQFGKPVTLSCSQTLNHNVMYWYQQKSSQAPKLLFHYYDKDFNNEADTPDNFQSRRPNTSFCFLDIRSPGLGDTAMYLCATGLGTGAKNSPLHFGNGTRLTVT.

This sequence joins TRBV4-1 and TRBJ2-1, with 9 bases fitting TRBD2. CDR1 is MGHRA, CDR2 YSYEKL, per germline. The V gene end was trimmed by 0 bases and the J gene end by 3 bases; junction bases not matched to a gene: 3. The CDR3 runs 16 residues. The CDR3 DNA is TGCGCCAGCAGCCAAGATAGGACTAGCGTCTACAATGAGCAGTTCTTC. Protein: CASSQDRTSVYNEQFF.

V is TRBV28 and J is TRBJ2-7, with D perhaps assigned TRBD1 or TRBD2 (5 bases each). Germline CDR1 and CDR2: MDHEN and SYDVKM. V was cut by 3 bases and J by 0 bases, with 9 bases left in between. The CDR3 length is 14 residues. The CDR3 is CASSFGDLSYEQYF. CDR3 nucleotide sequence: TGTGCCAGCAGTTTTGGGGACCTCTCCTACGAGCAGTACTTC.

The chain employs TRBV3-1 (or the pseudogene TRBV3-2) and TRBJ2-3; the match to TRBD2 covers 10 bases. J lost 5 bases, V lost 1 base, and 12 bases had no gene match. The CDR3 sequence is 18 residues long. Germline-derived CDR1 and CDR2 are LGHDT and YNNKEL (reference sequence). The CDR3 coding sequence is TGTGCCAGCAGCCAAGTACCTAGCGGGAGTAGGCTTGGAGATACGCAGTATTTT. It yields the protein CASSQVPSGSRLGDTQYF.